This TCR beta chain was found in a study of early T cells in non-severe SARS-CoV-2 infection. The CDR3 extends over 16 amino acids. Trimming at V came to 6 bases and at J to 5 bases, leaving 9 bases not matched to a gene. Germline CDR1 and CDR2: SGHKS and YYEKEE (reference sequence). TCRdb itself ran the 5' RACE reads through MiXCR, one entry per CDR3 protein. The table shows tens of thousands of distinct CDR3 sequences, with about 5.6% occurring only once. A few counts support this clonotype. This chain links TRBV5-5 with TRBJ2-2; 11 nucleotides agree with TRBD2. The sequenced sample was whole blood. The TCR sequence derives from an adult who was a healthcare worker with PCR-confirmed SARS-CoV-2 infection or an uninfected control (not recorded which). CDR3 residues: CASNLAGLAVTGELFF. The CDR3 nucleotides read TGTGCCAGCAATCTGGCGGGACTAGCGGTGACCGGGGAGCTGTTTTTT.